These T cell receptor beta chains were read from a single sample in a study of cytomegalovirus exposure and HLA in healthy donors. Clones were sequenced by immunoSEQ multiplex PCR, and TCRdb holds only the in-frame ones, with some missing. The table shows 150,000 to 200,000 clones, with almost 80% occurring only once. The sample was PBMCs. These receptors all stem from a man aged 40-55 years in good health and CMV-seropositive. Both conserved end residues are part of each CDR3. The D gene is left open where the match is weak. Some rows mark clone size as missing; the rest say once, few, many or name a class of expanded clone.

clone_size j_call v_call d_call cdr3_aa cdr3_nt
. TRBJ2-3 TRBV9 . CASSVELDTQYF TGTGCCAGCAGCGTAGAGCTCGATACGCAGTATTTT
. TRBJ2-7 TRBV11-3 TRBD1 CASSLGINRGTSYEQYF TGTGCCAGCAGCTTAGGGATAAACAGGGGGACCTCCTACGAGCAGTACTTC
. TRBJ2-3 TRBV6-1 TRBD1 CASSELQGPDTQYF TGTGCCAGCAGTGAATTACAGGGGCCAGATACGCAGTATTTT
few TRBJ1-2 TRBV19 . CASSIARRNYGYTF TGTGCCAGTAGTATAGCGCGGCGTAACTATGGCTACACCTTC
. TRBJ2-7 TRBV5-6 . CASSFMGQTYEQYF TGTGCCAGCAGCTTTATGGGACAAACCTACGAGCAGTACTTC
. TRBJ2-7 TRBV6-5 . CASSAGLTYEQYF TGTGCCAGCAGTGCGGGACTGACCTACGAGCAGTACTTC
. TRBJ2-5 TRBV10-1 . CASSDPGGPETQYF TGCGCCAGCAGTGACCCCGGGGGACCCGAGACCCAGTACTTC
. TRBJ2-7 TRBV6-6 TRBD2 CASILSGSEDEQYF TGTGCCAGCATCCTAAGCGGGAGCGAGGACGAGCAGTACTTC
. TRBJ2-5 TRBV29-1 . CSVAGRGQGIGKETQYF TGCAGCGTTGCCGGTAGAGGGCAGGGGATCGGGAAAGAGACCCAGTACTTC
. TRBJ2-1 TRBV9 . CASSVDWRSNEQFF TGTGCCAGCAGCGTAGATTGGCGGAGCAATGAGCAGTTCTTC
. TRBJ1-3 TRBV28 TRBD1 CASSLQGAGGNTIYF TGTGCCAGCAGTCTCCAGGGGGCCGGTGGAAACACCATATATTTT
. TRBJ2-4 TRBV10-3 . CAISEGGFGNIQYF TGTGCCATCAGTGAAGGAGGTTTTGGAAACATTCAGTACTTC
few TRBJ2-2 TRBV5-4 TRBD1 CASSRDSNTGELFF TGTGCCAGCAGCCGGGACAGTAACACCGGGGAGCTGTTTTTT
. TRBJ2-5 TRBV5-1 TRBD1 CASNPGTAQETQYF TGCGCCAGCAACCCCGGGACAGCCCAAGAGACCCAGTACTTC
. TRBJ2-2 TRBV28 . CASSLTAGGELFF TGTGCCAGCAGTTTAACAGCCGGCGGGGAGCTGTTTTTT
. TRBJ2-3 TRBV5-6 TRBD2 CASSFGTSPTDTQYF TGTGCCAGCAGCTTCGGGACTAGCCCCACAGATACGCAGTATTTT
. TRBJ2-7 TRBV18 . CASSLALAHPYEQYF TGTGCCAGCTCACTGGCGCTAGCCCATCCCTACGAGCAGTACTTC
. TRBJ2-3 TRBV6-6 TRBD1 CASSPGTGGTDTQYF TGTGCCAGCAGTCCTGGGACAGGGGGCACAGATACGCAGTATTTT
. TRBJ2-1 TRBV19 . CASSLTGLSNNEQFF TGTGCCAGTAGTCTGACGGGACTTTCCAACAATGAGCAGTTCTTC
. TRBJ2-7 TRBV29-1 . CSVVVGGGYEQYF TGCAGCGTTGTCGTAGGGGGGGGGTACGAGCAGTACTTC
once TRBJ1-2 TRBV7-2 TRBD1 CASSFGQGAYGYTF TGTGCCAGCAGCTTTGGCCAGGGGGCCTATGGCTACACCTTC
once TRBJ2-7 TRBV11-3 . CASSSRGSYEQYF TGTGCCAGCAGCTCTCGGGGCTCCTACGAGCAGTACTTC
. TRBJ2-7 TRBV5-4 . CASSLPSTGTYEQYF TGTGCCAGCAGCTTGCCCTCGACAGGCACCTACGAGCAGTACTTC
. TRBJ2-3 TRBV11-2 . CASSLNAVSTDTQYF TGTGCCAGCAGCTTAAACGCAGTGAGCACAGATACGCAGTATTTT
. TRBJ2-3 TRBV28 TRBD1 CASSFRGRGITDTQYF TGTGCCAGCAGTTTCCGGGGCAGGGGGATCACAGATACGCAGTATTTT
once TRBJ2-5 TRBV7-6 . CASSSESTGETQYF TGTGCCAGCAGCTCCGAATCCACGGGGGAGACCCAGTACTTC
. TRBJ2-7 TRBV7-9 TRBD2 CAIRTGGPAYYEQYF TGTGCCATCCGGACGGGGGGGCCAGCCTACTACGAGCAGTACTTC
. TRBJ2-1 TRBV10-3 TRBD2 CATLGTSGSGEQFF TGTGCCACGCTCGGGACTAGCGGGAGCGGTGAGCAGTTCTTC
once TRBJ2-2 TRBV4-2 TRBD2 CASSRTSGRARAIGELFF TGTGCCAGCAGCCGGACTAGCGGGAGGGCCAGGGCGATCGGGGAGCTGTTTTTT
. TRBJ2-1 TRBV27 TRBD2 CASSSLAGGSYNEQFF TGTGCCAGCAGTTCCCTAGCGGGAGGCTCCTACAATGAGCAGTTCTTC
. TRBJ2-1 TRBV27 . CASSFVPGFIRNEQFF TGTGCCAGCAGTTTTGTGCCCGGGTTCATCCGGAATGAGCAGTTCTTC
. TRBJ1-4 TRBV27 . CASSYSRNEKLFF TGTGCCAGCAGTTATTCCAGAAATGAAAAACTGTTTTTT
. TRBJ2-3 TRBV27 TRBD2 CASSSLAGDQTDTQYF TGTGCCAGCAGTTCGCTAGCGGGAGATCAGACAGATACGCAGTATTTT
few TRBJ2-2 TRBV7-9 TRBD2 CASSLLAGTGELFF TGTGCCAGCAGCTTACTAGCGGGGACCGGGGAGCTGTTTTTT
. TRBJ2-7 TRBV5-5 . CASSFGPAHEQYF TGTGCCAGCAGCTTTGGGCCCGCACACGAGCAGTACTTC
. TRBJ1-1 TRBV2 TRBD1 CASSDRENTEAFF TGTGCCAGCAGCGACAGGGAAAACACTGAAGCTTTCTTT